These 30 T cell receptor beta chains share one sample of origin, sequenced in a study of blood T cell repertoires in COVID-19. Sequencing used immunoSEQ multiplex PCR; TCRdb keeps in-frame clones, though not all of them. The sample lists some 210,000 clones, approximately 78% occurring once. Sequencing was done on a sample of peripheral blood. These TCRs come from a woman between 40 and 55 years old with acute or convalescent COVID-19.

The chain combines TRBV7-6 with TRBJ2-1, with D perhaps matching TRBD1 (5 bases). Between the trimmed V and J ends, which lost 4 bases and 7 bases, there was a span of 14 bases. This CDR3 has 14 amino acids. Per the germline V gene, CDR1 is SGHVS and CDR2 is FNYEAQ. DNA of the CDR3: TGTGCCAGCAGCTCCACCGATCAGGGTAATGAGCAGTTCTTC. Translated, it gives CASSSTDQGNEQFF.

This clone was found once. The chain has TRBV18 and TRBJ1-2; no clear D gene. The CDR3 contains 14 residues. The V gene's germline CDR1 is KGHSH and CDR2 LQKENI. V lost 1 base and J lost 3, with 9 bases in between. The CDR3, as DNA: TGTGCCAGCTCACCACTCGGCGGAGACTATGGCTACACCTTC. Translating it yields CASSPLGGDYGYTF.

The V call is TRBV11-2, the J call TRBJ2-1, with TRBD1 matching 9 bases. V was clipped by 3 bases and J by 2 bases; unmatched bases: 2. Germline V gene data show CDR1 as SGHAT and CDR2 as FQNNGV. CDR3 length: 15 residues. The CDR3 region is CASSFRQGAYNEQFF. The CDR3 nucleotides read TGTGCCAGCAGCTTCAGACAGGGGGCCTACAATGAGCAGTTCTTC.

The chain is built from TRBV3-1 (or the pseudogene TRBV3-2) and TRBJ2-7; 11 bases are shared with TRBD2. The CDR3 totals 15 residues. With 4 bases clipped from V and 2 bases from J, the junction kept 4 bases outside the gene matches. The germline CDR1 and CDR2 sequences are LGHDT and YNNKEL (reference sequence). CDR3 sequence: CASSPGTSGAYEQYF. In DNA, the CDR3 is TGTGCCAGCAGCCCCGGGACTAGCGGAGCCTACGAGCAGTACTTC.

The CDR3 spells CASTALASSYNSPLHF. The DNA for the CDR3 is TGTGCCAGCACCGCCCTAGCCAGCTCCTATAATTCACCCCTCCACTTT. The chain joins TRBV7-8 to TRBJ1-6; D remains ambiguous. Germline CDR1 is SGHVS and CDR2 is FQNEAQ. This CDR3 has 16 amino acids. Trimming removed 7 bases at V and 0 bases at J, with 13 bases between.

This clone came up once. The V and J genes are TRBV3-1 (or the pseudogene TRBV3-2) and TRBJ2-1, with 7 positions matching TRBD2. The CDR3 covers 14 residues. In germline, CDR1 is LGHDT, CDR2 YNNKEL (reference sequence). V trimming: 4 bases; J trimming: 5 bases; junction bases outside the gene matches: 5. CDR3 region: CASSRGTTNNEQFF. The CDR3 coding sequence is TGTGCCAGCAGCCGAGGGACTACCAACAATGAGCAGTTCTTC.

The V gene is TRBV18, the J gene TRBJ1-2; no definite D call. Germline V CDR1 and CDR2: KGHSH, LQKENI. V was shortened by 2 bases and J by 4 bases, with 14 bases between the two germline ends. The CDR3 covers 15 residues. In DNA form, the CDR3 reads TGTGCCAGCTCACCAGTTCGGGAGTCAGGCTATGGCTACACCTTC. Translation gives CASSPVRESGYGYTF.

The chain employs TRBV5-1 and TRBJ2-5; 14 nucleotides line up with TRBD2. Trimming at V came to 4 bases and at J to 3 bases, leaving 8 bases not matched to a gene. Germline V gives CDR1 SGHRS, CDR2 YFSETQ. The CDR3 is made up of 17 amino acids. CDR3 nucleotide sequence: TGCGCCAGCAGCATGGGACTAGCGGGAGTTGAAAAAGAGACCCAGTACTTC. Amino acid sequence: CASSMGLAGVEKETQYF.

This chain joins TRBV10-3 and TRBJ2-3; TRBD2 matches at 7 bases. The CDR3 spans 14 residues. With V trimmed by 7 bases and J by 2 bases, 6 bases remained unmatched. The germline V gene encodes CDR1 ENHRY and CDR2 SYGVKD. CDR3 in amino acids: CAITGTKNTDTQYF. The CDR3, as DNA: TGTGCCATCACGGGGACTAAGAACACAGATACGCAGTATTTT.

V and J are TRBV10-2 and TRBJ2-1; 14 nucleotides line up with TRBD2. Trimming at V came to 4 bases and at J to 8 bases, leaving 7 bases not matched to a gene. This CDR3 region has 16 residues. Germline CDR1 WSHSY, CDR2 SAAADI. The CDR3 nucleotides read TGCGCCAGCAGTGGGACTAGCGGGGGGTACAGGGATGAGCAGTTCTTC. As protein: CASSGTSGGYRDEQFF.

In DNA form, the CDR3 reads TGTGCCAGCAGCGCCCCGGGACTACCGGTTGTTGAGCAGTTCTTC. Its translation: CASSAPGLPVVEQFF. The V call is TRBV6-2 or TRBV6-3, the J call TRBJ2-1, with 7 nucleotides matching TRBD2. With 6 bases clipped from V and 9 bases from J, the junction kept 14 bases outside the gene matches. The CDR3 has 15 amino acids. The germline V gene has CDR1 MNHEY and CDR2 SVGEGT.

V is TRBV7-9 and J is TRBJ2-7, with D unresolved. Germline CDR1 reads SEHNR; CDR2 reads FQNEAQ (reference sequence). Deletions cut 5 bases from V and 2 bases from J, with 10 bases between. The CDR3 loop spans 13 amino acids. The CDR3 spells CASSHSSTYEQYF. CDR3 DNA sequence: TGTGCCAGCAGCCACAGTTCAACCTACGAGCAGTACTTC.

The chain couples TRBV14 to TRBJ1-6; D unresolved. V was cut by 6 bases and J by 7 bases, with 19 bases left in between. CDR1 SGHDN and CDR2 FVKESK come from the germline V gene. The CDR3 totals 16 residues. The DNA of the CDR3 is TGTGCCAGCAGTGAAACTCCCGCGGGAAGCAATTCACCCCTCCACTTT. Amino acid sequence: CASSETPAGSNSPLHF.

The chain has TRBV5-1 and TRBJ1-1; a weak D match, TRBD1 (6 bases). Between the trimmed V and J ends, which lost 5 bases and 8 bases, there was a span of 13 bases. The length of the CDR3 is 12 residues. The germline V gene encodes CDR1 SGHRS and CDR2 YFSETQ. The CDR3 reads CASRHEGEEAFF. The CDR3 DNA reads TGCGCCAGCAGACACGAGGGGGAGGAAGCTTTCTTT.

As for this clone: The junction does not match germline at one end; this may be a read error. The chain recombines TRBV6-1 with TRBJ2-7, with 10 nucleotides matching TRBD2. Germline assignment: CDR1 MNHNS and CDR2 SASEGT. CDR3 length: 15 residues. Written as DNA, the CDR3 is TGTGCCGGCAGTGAGATAGCGGGGGGAGCCTACGAGCAGTACTTC. This gives the protein CAGSEIAGGAYEQYF.

CDR3 residues: CASSRSGTANTEAFF. The CDR3 DNA reads as TGTGCCAGCAGCCGATCCGGGACAGCTAACACTGAAGCTTTCTTT. The rearrangement uses TRBV27 and TRBJ1-1; TRBD1 matches at 7 bases. CDR3 length equals 15 residues. Germline lookup yields CDR1 MNHEY and CDR2 SMNVEV (reference sequence). Losses at the gene ends were 6 bases for V and 2 bases for J; bases not matched to a gene: 9.

This clone was counted only a few times. Other DNA sequences of this sample code for an identical CDR3. The gene calls are TRBV12-3 or TRBV12-4 and TRBJ2-1, with D perhaps matching TRBD2 (6 bases). Trimming took off 4 bases at V and 4 bases at J, with 8 bases between the two ends. This CDR3 is 13 amino acids long. The CDR3 bases are TGTGCCAGCAGTTCCGGACTATACAATGAGCAGTTCTTC. Protein sequence: CASSSGLYNEQFF.

This clone was recorded only once. The genes are TRBV12-5 and TRBJ1-3; D is uncertain. This CDR3 comprises 16 residues. Germline lookup yields CDR1 LGHNT and CDR2 FRNRAP. V was shortened by 1 base and J by 0 bases, with 10 bases between the two germline ends. CDR3 nucleotide sequence: TGTGCTAGTGGTTTGGACATTGGGAGCTCTGGAAACACCATATATTTT. It is translated as CASGLDIGSSGNTIYF. The full variable domain, with the rest looked up from reference TRBV12-5 and TRBJ1-3, is DARVTQTPRHKVTEMGQEVTMRCQPILGHNTVFWYRQTMMQGLELLAYFRNRAPLDDSGMPKDRFSAEMPDATLATLKIQPSEPRDSAVYFCASGLDIGSSGNTIYFGEGSWLTVV.

In this sample, this clone turned up once. CDR3 in DNA: TGTGCCAGCAGCTTAGCGGGAGGGCAGCCCCAGCATTTT. Translated: CASSLAGGQPQHF. The chain is built from TRBV11-2 and TRBJ1-5, with D uncertain. The germline CDR1 and CDR2 sequences are SGHAT and FQNNGV. The CDR3 sequence is 13 residues long. Trimming shortened V by 1 base and J by 7 bases, and 8 bases separated the two germline ends. Full variable domain (rest looked up from reference TRBV11-2 and TRBJ1-5): EAGVAQSPRYKIIEKRQSVAFWCNPISGHATLYWYQQILGQGPKLLIQFQNNGVVDDSQLPKDRFSAERLKGVDSTLKIQPAKLEDSAVYLCASSLAGGQPQHFGDGTRLSIL.

The V and J genes are TRBV4-3 and TRBJ1-5; 7 bases match TRBD1. The CDR3 runs 14 residues. The V and J ends lost 1 base and 10 bases, in that order; junction bases with no gene match: 7. Germline V gene sequence: CDR1 LGHNA, CDR2 YSLEER. This CDR3 is CASSQGRQGRPQHF. DNA of the CDR3: TGCGCCAGCAGCCAAGGAAGACAGGGAAGACCCCAGCATTTT.

The chain uses TRBV19 and TRBJ1-2; 8 bases fit TRBD1. The CDR3 runs to 17 residues. V was clipped by 1 base and J by 7 bases; unmatched bases: 14. The germline V gene encodes CDR1 LNHDA and CDR2 SQIVND (reference sequence). The CDR3 reads CASSIVAGGDPSSGYTF. In DNA form, the CDR3 reads TGTGCCAGTAGTATAGTCGCAGGGGGCGACCCGTCTTCTGGCTACACCTTC.

The genes are TRBV7-2 and TRBJ2-5; 13 bases match TRBD2. The length of the CDR3 is 15 residues. V gave up 5 bases and J gave up 3 bases; unmatched junction bases: 3. The germline gives CDR1 SGHTA, CDR2 FQGNSA. CDR3 residues: CASSGGLAGKETQYF. Here the CDR3 DNA reads TGTGCCAGCAGCGGGGGACTAGCGGGAAAAGAGACCCAGTACTTC.

The chain is built from TRBV29-1 and TRBJ2-7; 12 nucleotides agree with TRBD2. There are 15 residues in the CDR3. Per germline, CDR1 SQVTM and CDR2 ANQGSEA. J gave up 4 bases and V 6 bases, and 10 bases lay outside the gene matches. DNA of the CDR3: TGCAGCGTCGATGAGACCGGGACTAGCGGGTACGAGCAGTACTTC. It specifies CSVDETGTSGYEQYF.

In this sample, this clone turned up once. The chain uses TRBV19 and TRBJ1-4, with TRBD1 matching over 8 bases. The CDR3 length is 17 residues. Germline V lookup: CDR1 LNHDA, CDR2 SQIVND (reference sequence). J lost 7 bases, V lost 0 bases, and 10 bases had no gene match. The CDR3 DNA sequence: TGTGCCAGTAGTATAGATTTCGGACAGGGTGTCTCTGAAAAACTGTTTTTT. It yields the protein CASSIDFGQGVSEKLFF.

The chain has TRBV7-2 and TRBJ2-1; 9 bases are shared with TRBD2. CDR1 is SGHTA, CDR2 FQGNSA, per germline. The CDR3 has 15 amino acids. Germline trimming cut 2 bases from V and 7 bases from J; bases unmatched to any gene: 6. CDR3 sequence: CASSLLSGSPNEQFF. In DNA, the CDR3 is TGTGCCAGCAGCTTACTTAGCGGGAGCCCAAATGAGCAGTTCTTC.

V gene TRBV6-5 combines with J gene TRBJ1-3; 9 positions match TRBD1. V shed 7 bases and J 7 bases; nucleotides not matched to a gene: 5. The CDR3 spans 13 residues. Germline CDR1 reads MNHEY; CDR2 reads SVGAGI. CDR3 sequence reads: CASKNTGGNTIYF. CDR3 bases: TGTGCCAGCAAGAACACAGGGGGCAACACCATATATTTT.

The chain uses TRBV9 and TRBJ2-2; TRBD2 matches 11 bases. Germline V CDR1 and CDR2: SGDLS, YYNGEE. This CDR3 comprises 15 residues. The J segment lost 3 bases and the V segment lost 7 bases, leaving 5 bases of the junction unmatched. The CDR3 coding sequence is TGTGCCAGCCGTAGCGGGGGGGCCGACACCGGGGAGCTGTTTTTT. Translation gives CASRSGGADTGELFF.

This chain connects TRBV6-4 to TRBJ2-2; 14 bases align to TRBD2. Trimming at V came to 10 bases and at J to 8 bases, leaving 21 bases not matched to a gene. This CDR3 region has 19 residues. Per germline, CDR1 MRHNA and CDR2 SNTAGT. CDR3 coding DNA: TGTGCCACCCAGCGACTAGCGGGAGGGCGAGGGAGAGGACCGGGGGAGCTGTTTTTT. It yields the protein CATQRLAGGRGRGPGELFF.

V usage is TRBV6-5 and J usage is TRBJ2-1; D may be TRBD1 (5 bases). CDR3 length equals 14 residues. From germline, CDR1 is MNHEY and CDR2 SVGAGI. The germline V and J ends were trimmed by 6 bases and 3 bases, with 12 bases remaining between them. The CDR3 is CASRVLDSYNEQFF. The CDR3 DNA follows: TGTGCCAGCAGAGTCCTTGACAGCTACAATGAGCAGTTCTTC.

This clone appeared a few times. The J gene is TRBJ1-2, the V gene TRBV12-5; D might be TRBD1 (6 bases). The ends were cut back, 2 bases at V and 8 bases at J, with 21 bases in the middle. From germline, CDR1 is LGHNT and CDR2 FRNRAP. There are 16 residues in the CDR3. CDR3 bases: TGTGCTAGTGGTTTGTTCTCATCGGGGGGCGCGGGAGGCTACACCTTC. It encodes CASGLFSSGGAGGYTF.